This T cell receptor (beta chain) comes out of a study of blood T cell repertoires in COVID-19. Produced via immunoSEQ multiplex PCR; TCRdb's table is partial and in-frame only. The sample lists roughly 200,000 clones, about 82% occurring once. The germline V gene encodes CDR1 MGHRA and CDR2 YSYEKL. With 4 bases removed from V and 3 bases from J, the gap between germline ends came to 12 bases. The CDR3 is 14 amino acids. This clone has a handful of counts. The sample was PBMCs or T cells enriched from blood (not recorded which). The clonotype was recovered from a man aged 35-49 years with acute COVID-19. V usage is TRBV4-1 and J usage is TRBJ1-1, with unresolved D. CDR3 sequence reads: CASSPLLADTEAFF. The DNA for the CDR3 is TGCGCCAGCAGCCCCCTTCTGGCGGACACTGAAGCTTTCTTT.